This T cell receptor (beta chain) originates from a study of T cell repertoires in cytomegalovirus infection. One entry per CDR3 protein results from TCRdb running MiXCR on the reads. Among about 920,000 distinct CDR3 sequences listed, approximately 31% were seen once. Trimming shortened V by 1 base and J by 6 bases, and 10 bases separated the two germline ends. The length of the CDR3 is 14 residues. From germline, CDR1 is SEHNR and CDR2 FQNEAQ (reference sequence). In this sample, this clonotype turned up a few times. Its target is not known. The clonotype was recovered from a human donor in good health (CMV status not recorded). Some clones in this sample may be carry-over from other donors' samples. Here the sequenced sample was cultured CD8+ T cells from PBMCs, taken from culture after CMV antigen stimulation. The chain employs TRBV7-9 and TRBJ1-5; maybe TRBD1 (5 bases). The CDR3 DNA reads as TGTGCCAGCAGCTTAGGGGGGTTGCGTCAGCCCCAGCATTTT. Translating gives CASSLGGLRQPQHF.